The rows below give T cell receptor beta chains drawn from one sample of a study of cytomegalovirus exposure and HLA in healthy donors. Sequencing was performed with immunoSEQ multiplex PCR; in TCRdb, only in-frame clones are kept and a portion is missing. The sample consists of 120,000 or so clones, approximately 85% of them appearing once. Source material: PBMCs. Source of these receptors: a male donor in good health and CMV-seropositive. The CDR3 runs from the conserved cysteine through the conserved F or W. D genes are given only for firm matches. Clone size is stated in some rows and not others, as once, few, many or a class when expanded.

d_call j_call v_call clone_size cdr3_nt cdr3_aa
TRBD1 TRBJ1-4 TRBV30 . TGTGCCTGGAGTCATTCAGGGGGTACAGGGTTCGGTGAAAAACTGTTTTTT CAWSHSGGTGFGEKLFF
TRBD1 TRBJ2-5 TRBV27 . TGTGCCAGCAGTTTCTTACCTCAGGGGGAAGGGGAGACCCAGTACTTC CASSFLPQGEGETQYF
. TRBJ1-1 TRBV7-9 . TGTGCCAGCAGCTTTTTCGGGTCGTCTGAAGCTTTCTTT CASSFFGSSEAFF
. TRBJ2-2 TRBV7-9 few TGTGCCAGCACCGCCAATACAGGTCGCGGGGAGCTGTTTTTT CASTANTGRGELFF
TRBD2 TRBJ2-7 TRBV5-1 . TGCGCCAGCAGCCTGGTCGGGTTAGCGGGCCACGAGCAGTACTTC CASSLVGLAGHEQYF
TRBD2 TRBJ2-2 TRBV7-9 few TGTTCCAGCAGCCGAGCTACACTAGCGGAGGCTTACACCGGGGAGCTGTTTTTT CSSSRATLAEAYTGELFF
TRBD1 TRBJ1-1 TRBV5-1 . TGCGCCCGACAGGGCGGGGGGCTCACTGAAGCTTTCTTT CARQGGGLTEAFF
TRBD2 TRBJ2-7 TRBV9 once TGTGCCAGCAGCGTAGGGGAGGGGTACGAGCAGTACTTC CASSVGEGYEQYF
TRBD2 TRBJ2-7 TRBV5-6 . TGTGCCAGCAGCTACGGGGGGGGGCAGTACTTC CASSYGGGQYF
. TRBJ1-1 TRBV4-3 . TGCGCCAGCAGCCCATCAGCCGGGGGGGACCTTAACACTGAAGCTTTCTTT CASSPSAGGDLNTEAFF
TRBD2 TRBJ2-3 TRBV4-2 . TGTGCCAGCAGCCAGCCGACGCGGGAGGGTGCAGATACGCAGTATTTT CASSQPTREGADTQYF
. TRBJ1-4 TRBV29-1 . TGCAGCTTTGGACTTAATGAAAAACTGTTTTTT CSFGLNEKLFF
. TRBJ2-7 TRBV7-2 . TGTGCCAGCAGCCGGCAGGAGGGCTACGAGCAGTACTTC CASSRQEGYEQYF
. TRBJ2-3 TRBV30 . TGTGCCTGGAGTAATCGGGGAAATACGCAGTATTTT CAWSNRGNTQYF
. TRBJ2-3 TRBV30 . TGTGCCTGGAGCGGGTCGGATACGCAGTATTTT CAWSGSDTQYF
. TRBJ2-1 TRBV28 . TGTGCCAGCAGTCTCTCCGGAGGAACCTCCTACAATGAGCAGTTCTTC CASSLSGGTSYNEQFF
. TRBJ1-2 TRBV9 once TGTGCCAGCAGCGTAGATACAGCCAACTATGGCTACACCTTC CASSVDTANYGYTF
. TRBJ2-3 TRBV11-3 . TGTGCCAGCAGCCCTCGCGGGGCCGATACGCAGTATTTT CASSPRGADTQYF
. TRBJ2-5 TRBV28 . TGTGCCAGCGCCCCCCTGGGGCCACACCCGGGGTACTTC CASAPLGPHPGYF
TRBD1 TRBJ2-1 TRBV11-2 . TGTGCCAGCAGCGCACAAGGACAGGCTTTCAATGAGCAGTTCTTC CASSAQGQAFNEQFF
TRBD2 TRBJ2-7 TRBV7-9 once TGTGCCAGCAGCCCCAGCGGGAAATGGTACGAGCAGTACTTC CASSPSGKWYEQYF
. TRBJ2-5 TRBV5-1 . TGCGCCAGCAGCTTGGGATACGCGTACCAAGAGACCCAGTACTTC CASSLGYAYQETQYF
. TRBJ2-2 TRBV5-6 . TGTGCCAGCAGCTTGGCATCCGGGGAGCTGTTTTTT CASSLASGELFF
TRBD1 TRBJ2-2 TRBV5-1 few TGCGCCAGCAGCTTGTCCGAGACAGGGGATCCCGGGGAGCTGTTTTTT CASSLSETGDPGELFF
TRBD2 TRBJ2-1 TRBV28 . TGTGCCAGCAATATAGGACTAGTATCCCCTGGGTTCTTC CASNIGLVSPGFF
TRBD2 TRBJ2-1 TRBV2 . TGTGCCAGCAGGGGACTAGCGGGAGATGTAAATGAGCAGTTCTTC CASRGLAGDVNEQFF
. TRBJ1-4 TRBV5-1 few TGCGCCAGCTCTAGGGGCAGCTATGAAAAACTGTTTTTT CASSRGSYEKLFF
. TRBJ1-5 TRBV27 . TGTGCCAGCAGTAGGAGGTCCGATGGGATATATATGAGCAATCAGCCCCAGCATTTT CASSRRSDGIYMSNQPQHF